This T cell receptor beta chain was found in a study of blood T cell repertoires in COVID-19. Overall study context: From T cells, B-cell-depleted T cells, or PBMCs came the material, which was cDNA or gDNA.

The germline V gene encodes CDR1 MNHEY and CDR2 SMNVEV (reference sequence). Germline trimming cut 6 bases from V and 6 bases from J; bases unmatched to any gene: 17. The CDR3 spans 16 residues. The assay was immunoSEQ multiplex PCR, and TCRdb's table has in-frame clones only and misses some. The table shows a few hundred thousand clones, with 80% to 90% occurring only once. This TCR was recovered from a man in his fifties who had recovered from COVID-19. The chain couples TRBV27 to TRBJ2-7, with TRBD1 matching 7 bases. Sequencing was done on a sample of peripheral blood. CDR3 DNA: TGTGCCAGCAGCCTTAAAACCGACAGGGTTTTAGGCGAGCAGTACTTC. Encoded protein: CASSLKTDRVLGEQYF.